A single sample is the source of the 26 T cell receptor beta chains below, sequenced in a study of blood T cell repertoires in COVID-19. Clones were read by immunoSEQ multiplex PCR, and TCRdb kept only the in-frame ones, dropping some. The sample has 55,000 to 80,000 clones; 75% to 90% are singletons. The sample comprised peripheral blood. Receptor source: a human donor in a cohort sampled during active COVID-19.

The chain couples TRBV18 to TRBJ2-7, with D uncertain. The V end lost 0 bases, the J end lost 2 bases, and 8 bases lay between the germline ends. Germline V gene sequence: CDR1 KGHSH, CDR2 LQKENI. The CDR3 sequence is 14 residues long. CDR3 protein: CASSPPGRTYEQYV. CDR3 coding DNA: TGTGCCAGCTCACCACCGGGCCGAACCTACGAGCAGTACGTC.

The gene calls are TRBV9 and TRBJ2-7, with 11 bases matching TRBD2. The CDR3 runs to 14 residues. In germline, CDR1 is SGDLS, CDR2 YYNGEE. The V gene end was trimmed by 2 bases and the J gene end by 5 bases; junction bases not matched to a gene: 3. The CDR3: CASSVTSGGDEQYF. The CDR3 coding sequence is TGTGCCAGCAGCGTTACTAGCGGGGGCGACGAGCAGTACTTC.

The CDR3 region has the DNA TGTGCCAGCAGCATGACAGGGAGAAAGTTCAATGAGCAGTTCTTC. Its protein is CASSMTGRKFNEQFF. The chain is built from TRBV5-6 and TRBJ2-1; 7 nucleotides line up with TRBD1. The CDR3 is 15 residues long. The ends lost 4 bases at V and 6 bases at J; junction bases unmatched: 10. CDR1 is SGHDT, CDR2 YYEEEE, per germline.

The rearrangement joins TRBV11-3 to TRBJ1-1, with D tentatively TRBD1 (5 bases). This CDR3 has 13 residues. Deletions cut 8 bases from V and 0 bases from J, with 10 bases between. Germline CDR1 and CDR2: SGHNT and YENEEA. The CDR3 spells CASGRGLNTEAFF. DNA of the CDR3: TGTGCCAGCGGAAGGGGCCTGAACACTGAAGCTTTCTTT.

The J gene is TRBJ2-1, the V gene TRBV29-1; 10 bases align to TRBD1. This CDR3 has 14 residues. V dropped 2 bases and J dropped 5; count of bases not matched to a gene: 3. Germline V lookup: CDR1 SQVTM, CDR2 ANQGSEA. The CDR3 region is CSVEPGTGDNEQFF. The CDR3 region has the DNA TGCAGCGTTGAACCCGGGACAGGGGACAATGAGCAGTTCTTC.

The J gene is TRBJ1-5, the V gene TRBV6-6; D call uncertain. The germline V and J ends were trimmed by 4 bases and 6 bases, with 10 bases remaining between them. The CDR3 is 13 residues long. The germline gives CDR1 MNHNY, CDR2 SVGAGI (reference sequence). CDR3 sequence (DNA): TGTGCCAGCAGTTCGGGAGCGGTTCAGCCCCAGCATTTT. Residues: CASSSGAVQPQHF.

The chain links TRBV5-5 to TRBJ1-5, with D uncertain. Germline V lookup: CDR1 SGHKS, CDR2 YYEKEE (reference sequence). V lost 4 bases, J lost 2 bases, and 7 bases lay in between. This CDR3 is 13 amino acids long. CDR3 sequence (DNA): TGTGCCAGCAGCCTGACACGCAATCAGCCCCAGCATTTT. It codes for CASSLTRNQPQHF.

V gene TRBV2 combines with J gene TRBJ2-5; 7 nucleotides align to TRBD2. V lost 5 bases, J lost 10 bases, and 13 bases stayed unmatched. CDR3 length equals 14 residues. The germline CDR1 and CDR2 sequences are SNHLY and FYNNEI. CDR3 nucleotides: TGTGCCAGCAGTCTCGGGACTAAATCGGTGGGCCAGTACTTC. Translating gives CASSLGTKSVGQYF.

This clone was counted at least ten times. The chain has TRBV29-1 and TRBJ1-1, with 11 nucleotides matching TRBD1. The CDR3 length is 13 residues. The V gene end was trimmed by 6 bases and the J gene end by 5 bases; junction bases not matched to a gene: 5. Germline CDR1 reads SQVTM; CDR2 reads ANQGSEA. As DNA, the CDR3 is TGCAGCGTGCTGGGGACAGGGGGGACTGAAGCTTTCTTT. Translating gives CSVLGTGGTEAFF.

This chain connects TRBV11-2 to TRBJ2-1; perhaps TRBD2 as D (7 bases). The CDR3 is 12 amino acids. Trimming left V 9 bases short and J 7 bases short, with 13 bases between. Germline CDR1 is SGHAT and CDR2 is FQNNGV. The CDR3, as DNA: TGTGCCAGTACCGAGGGGGGGAATGAGCAGTTCTTC. Amino acids: CASTEGGNEQFF.

This clone was picked up a small number of times. J is TRBJ1-3 and V is TRBV7-2; tentative D call: TRBD1 (5 bases). CDR3 length: 15 residues. Per germline, CDR1 SGHTA and CDR2 FQGNSA. Trimming took off 4 bases at V and 4 bases at J, with 14 bases between the two ends. Written as DNA, the CDR3 is TGTGCCAGCAGCTCTAGGGGAACTCCCGGAAACACCATATATTTT. Protein product: CASSSRGTPGNTIYF.

This clone was detected ten times or more. This chain links TRBV18 with TRBJ1-2; D is possibly TRBD1 (5 bases). Germline V gene lookup returns CDR1 KGHSH and CDR2 LQKENI. V gave up 0 bases and J gave up 2 bases, with 7 bases separating them. CDR3 length: 14 residues. For the CDR3, the DNA is TGTGCCAGCTCACCACCGACAGTAAACTATGGCTACACCTTC. The encoded protein is CASSPPTVNYGYTF.

This clone was detected many times. The rearrangement uses TRBV11-3 and TRBJ1-3; D possibly corresponds to TRBD1 (6 bases). The CDR3 loop spans 17 amino acids. Between the trimmed V and J ends, which lost 4 bases and 0 bases, there was a span of 16 bases. CDR1 is SGHNT and CDR2 is YENEEA in the germline V gene. The CDR3 loop is CASSSRGGPPSGNTIYF. The CDR3 DNA reads TGTGCCAGCAGCTCGAGGGGGGGGCCCCCCTCTGGAAACACCATATATTTT.

The rearrangement uses TRBV5-4 and TRBJ2-1; D may be TRBD2 (6 bases). The CDR3 contains 15 residues. Trimming cost V 4 bases and J 6 bases, with 17 bases left between them. In germline, CDR1 is SGHNT, CDR2 YYREEE (reference sequence). CDR3 protein: CASSKPGLGGNEQFF. In DNA, the CDR3 is TGTGCCAGCAGCAAGCCCGGGTTGGGGGGCAATGAGCAGTTCTTC.

This sequence joins TRBV5-5 and TRBJ1-2; D call uncertain. With 0 bases removed from V and 2 bases from J, the gap between germline ends came to 11 bases. The CDR3 extends over 15 amino acids. The germline V gene has CDR1 SGHKS and CDR2 YYEKEE (reference sequence). The CDR3 bases are TGTGCCAGCAGCTTGGCCTTGGTCAGGAACTATGGCTACACCTTC. Its translation is CASSLALVRNYGYTF.

CDR3 nucleotide sequence: TGTGCCAGCAGCCCGGGACTAGCTGGAGGAGATACGCAGTATTTT. Its translation is CASSPGLAGGDTQYF. The rearrangement links TRBV2 to TRBJ2-3; 9 nucleotides align to TRBD2. Trimming at V came to 6 bases and at J to 5 bases, leaving 9 bases not matched to a gene. Germline V CDR1 and CDR2: SNHLY, FYNNEI. The CDR3 length is 15 residues.

The chain recombines TRBV9 with TRBJ2-1, with 11 bases matching TRBD2. The CDR3 runs to 15 residues. Germline CDR1 SGDLS, CDR2 YYNGEE. The ends lost 3 bases at V and 12 bases at J; junction bases unmatched: 11. The CDR3 protein is CASSATSGGGQGQFF. In DNA form, the CDR3 reads TGTGCCAGCAGCGCTACTAGCGGGGGTGGTCAGGGGCAGTTCTTC.

The chain uses TRBV9 and TRBJ1-1; 7 bases match TRBD1. V lost 5 bases, J lost 14 bases, and 9 bases stayed unmatched. Germline V gene sequence: CDR1 SGDLS, CDR2 YYNGEE. There are 11 residues in the CDR3. The DNA of the CDR3 is TGTGCCAGCAGGCTCGACAGGGAGGTCTTCTTT. Protein sequence: CASRLDREVFF.

This clone was observed a handful of times. The rearrangement joins TRBV3-1 (or the pseudogene TRBV3-2) to TRBJ1-1, with 7 nucleotides matching TRBD1. Germline CDR1 LGHDT, CDR2 YNNKEL (reference sequence). The CDR3 has 14 residues. V trimming: 5 bases; J trimming: 5 bases; junction bases outside the gene matches: 8. CDR3 DNA sequence: TGTGCCAGCAGCTATGGGACAGAGGGTACTGAAGCTTTCTTT. It translates to CASSYGTEGTEAFF.

In nucleotides, the CDR3 is TGCGCCAGCAGCCACGCTGACAGGGGGAATGAGCAGTTCTTC. Translating it yields CASSHADRGNEQFF. The V gene is TRBV4-1, the J gene TRBJ2-1; 9 bases line up with TRBD1. The germline gives CDR1 MGHRA, CDR2 YSYEKL. The length of the CDR3 is 14 residues. The ends lost 3 bases at V and 7 bases at J; junction bases unmatched: 4.

The chain is built from TRBV19 and TRBJ2-7, with TRBD2 as a possible D gene (5 bases). This CDR3 has 15 amino acids. CDR1 is LNHDA and CDR2 is SQIVND in the germline V gene (reference sequence). Trimming cost V 5 bases and J 4 bases, with 18 bases left between them. CDR3 bases: TGTGCCAGTAGTCCCGCGGGCTGGGGAAAATACGAGCAGTACTTC. The encoded protein is CASSPAGWGKYEQYF.

This clone was seen a handful of times. The chain recombines TRBV30 with TRBJ1-6, with D uncertain. Germline loops: CDR1 GTSNPN, CDR2 SVGIG (reference sequence). The CDR3 contains 13 residues. V was cut by 8 bases and J by 7 bases, with 15 bases left in between. This CDR3 reads CALLPGKNSPLHF. In nucleotides, the CDR3 is TGTGCCCTCCTTCCCGGGAAAAATTCACCCCTCCACTTT.

V is TRBV3-1 (or the pseudogene TRBV3-2) and J is TRBJ1-2, with D unresolved. CDR3 length: 14 residues. The V gene's germline CDR1 is LGHDT and CDR2 YNNKEL (reference sequence). Between the trimmed V and J ends, which lost 1 base and 2 bases, there was a span of 8 bases. The CDR3 DNA reads TGTGCCAGCAGCCAAGGACACAGAAACTATGGCTACACCTTC. Protein: CASSQGHRNYGYTF.

This clone was counted between two and nine times. The chain links TRBV19 to TRBJ1-2; 9 bases match TRBD1. Germline V gene sequence: CDR1 LNHDA, CDR2 SQIVND (reference sequence). The CDR3 has 14 amino acids. Unmatched junction bases numbered 8, after V lost 4 bases and J lost 8 bases. The CDR3 DNA reads as TGTGCCAGTAGTAAACCACAGGGGGCTAAGGGCTACACCTTC. The encoded protein is CASSKPQGAKGYTF. Drawing the rest from reference TRBV19 and TRBJ1-2, the complete variable domain is DGGITQSPKYLFRKEGQNVTLSCEQNLNHDAMYWYRQDPGQGLRLIYYSQIVNDFQKGDIAEGYSVSREKKESFPLTVTSAQKNPTAFYLCASSKPQGAKGYTFGSGTRLTVV.

The chain has TRBV6-5 and TRBJ2-2; 7 positions match TRBD1. This CDR3 spans 13 amino acids. Losses at the gene ends were 6 bases for V and 3 bases for J; bases not matched to a gene: 1. Germline V CDR1 and CDR2: MNHEY, SVGAGI. The CDR3 DNA follows: TGTGCCAGCAGAGGGACAGACACCGGGGAGCTGTTTTTT. The encoded protein is CASRGTDTGELFF.

The gene calls are TRBV4-1 and TRBJ2-1; D is uncertain. The CDR3 length is 16 residues. The V end was cut by 2 bases, the J end by 7 bases, with 18 bases between. CDR1 is MGHRA, CDR2 YSYEKL, per germline. CDR3 region: CASSQNRGELGNEQFF. The DNA for the CDR3 is TGCGCCAGCAGCCAAAACCGCGGCGAGCTTGGGAATGAGCAGTTCTTC.